This note documents a single T cell receptor beta chain sequence. Its target is not known. This sample was taken from a study of identical twins' blood T cells. CDR1 is SGHRS, CDR2 YFSETQ, per germline. CDR3 length equals 13 residues. V dropped 6 bases and J dropped 1 base, with 10 bases sitting between them. Study observations and caveats: Out-of-frame TCRbeta clonotypes reportedly had markedly more similar V usage in twins than unrelated donors.

Each CDR3 protein is one row after TCRdb ran MiXCR on the 5' RACE reads. The sample consists of hundreds of thousands of distinct CDR3 sequences, over 25% of them appearing once. The sequence came from a woman aged 18-55 years in good health. This sequence joins TRBV5-1 and TRBJ1-2, with D unresolved. Sequencing was carried out using PBMCs. CDR3 coding DNA: TGCGCCAGCAAGATCACTGATAACTATGGCTACACCTTC. Its translation: CASKITDNYGYTF.